This is a list of T cell receptor beta chains from one sample in a study of post-analysis software for immune sequencing data. TCRdb processed the PCR reads anew with MiXCR; each CDR3 protein has one entry. This table holds around 770,000 distinct CDR3 sequences, about 43% found once. The sequenced sample consisted of blood. These receptors originate from a girl between 5 and 17 years old with multiple sclerosis. The CDR3 runs from the conserved cysteine through the conserved F or W. The D gene is left open where the match is weak. A row's size may be missing; if present it is once, few, many or a size class.

v_call	d_call	cdr3_length	clone_size	j_call	cdr3_nt	cdr3_aa
TRBV20-1	TRBD2	15	few	TRBJ2-7	TGCAGTGCTAGAGTCAAAGCGGGAGGGCCCTACGAGCAGTACTTC	CSARVKAGGPYEQYF
TRBV29-1	NA	14	NA	TRBJ2-1	TGCAGCGTTGCGGGGCGGCTAGTTGAGCATGAGCAGTTCTTC	CSVAGRLVEHEQFF
TRBV20-1	NA	14	NA	TRBJ2-1	TGCAGTGCTAGAGCGGTTCTCTCCTACAATGAGCAGTTCTTC	CSARAVLSYNEQFF
TRBV10-2	NA	15	few	TRBJ1-2	TGCGCCAGCAGTGACGACCTCAAGGGGTACTATGGCTACACCTTC	CASSDDLKGYYGYTF
TRBV15	TRBD2	17	NA	TRBJ2-7	TGTGCCACCAGCAGACCTTCCGAGCGGGGGGACTCCTACGAGCAGTACTTC	CATSRPSERGDSYEQYF
TRBV12-5	NA	15	NA	TRBJ2-7	TGTGCTAGTGGTTTCCTAGGGACACCAACCTACGAGCAGTACTTC	CASGFLGTPTYEQYF
TRBV6-6	NA	15	few	TRBJ2-3	TGTGCCAGCAGTTACACGGCTAGCGGCACAGATACGCAGTATTTT	CASSYTASGTDTQYF
TRBV20-1	NA	14	NA	TRBJ2-5	TGCAGTGCTATCTTGACAGGTCCCCAAGAGACCCAGTACTTC	CSAILTGPQETQYF
TRBV12-3/TRBV12-4	TRBD2	15	few	TRBJ2-7	TGTGCCAGCAGTCCGAGCGGGACCGAACACTACGAGCAGTACTTC	CASSPSGTEHYEQYF
TRBV4-3	NA	14	few	TRBJ2-5	TGCGCCAGCAGCCAAAGAGACAACCAAGAGACCCAGTACTTC	CASSQRDNQETQYF